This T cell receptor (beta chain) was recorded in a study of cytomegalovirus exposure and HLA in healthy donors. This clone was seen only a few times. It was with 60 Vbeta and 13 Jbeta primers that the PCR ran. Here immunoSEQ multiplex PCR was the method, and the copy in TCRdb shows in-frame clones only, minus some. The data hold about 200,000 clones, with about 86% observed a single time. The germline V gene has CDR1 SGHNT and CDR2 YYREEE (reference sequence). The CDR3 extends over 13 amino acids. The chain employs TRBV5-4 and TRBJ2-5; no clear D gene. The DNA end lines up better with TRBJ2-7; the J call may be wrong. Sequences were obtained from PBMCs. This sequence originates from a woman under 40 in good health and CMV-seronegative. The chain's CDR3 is CASSLASFHEQYF. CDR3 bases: TGTGCCAGCAGCTTGGCCTCTTTCCACGAGCAGTACTTC.